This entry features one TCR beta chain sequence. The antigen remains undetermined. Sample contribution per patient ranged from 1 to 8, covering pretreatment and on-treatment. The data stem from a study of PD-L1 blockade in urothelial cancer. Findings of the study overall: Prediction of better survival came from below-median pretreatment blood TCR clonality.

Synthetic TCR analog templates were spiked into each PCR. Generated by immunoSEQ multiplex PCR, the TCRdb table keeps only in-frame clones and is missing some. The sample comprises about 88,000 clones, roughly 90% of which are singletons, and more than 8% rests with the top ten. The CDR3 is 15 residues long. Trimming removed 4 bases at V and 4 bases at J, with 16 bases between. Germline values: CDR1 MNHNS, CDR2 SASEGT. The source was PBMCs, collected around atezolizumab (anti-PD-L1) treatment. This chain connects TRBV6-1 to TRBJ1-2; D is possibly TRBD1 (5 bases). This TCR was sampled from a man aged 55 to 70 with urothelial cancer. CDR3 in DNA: TGTGCCAGCAGTGGTTTAACAGGAACGCGCTATGGCTACACCTTC. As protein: CASSGLTGTRYGYTF.